The 23 T cell receptor beta chains in this list originate from one sample, sequenced in a study of shared clonotypes between healthy human individuals. Profiling relied on immunoSEQ multiplex PCR, and the TCRdb table lists in-frame clones only, not all of them. The data show some 480,000 clones, approximately 79% seen once. What was sequenced was PBMCs. Receptors originate from a middle-aged woman in good health. Some clones in this sample may be carry-over from other donors' samples.

The J gene is TRBJ2-5, the V gene TRBV18; the D gene is possibly TRBD2 (5 bases). Germline V gene lookup returns CDR1 KGHSH and CDR2 LQKENI. CDR3 size: 16 residues. Trimming removed 2 bases at V and 3 bases at J, with 16 bases between. Written as DNA, the CDR3 is TGTGCCAGCTCACCATGGAAGGGAGCGCAGGAAGAGACCCAGTACTTC. It encodes CASSPWKGAQEETQYF.

The chain uses TRBV7-3 and TRBJ2-3; D gene ambiguous. Between the trimmed V and J ends, which lost 2 bases and 6 bases, there was a span of 9 bases. Germline lookup yields CDR1 SGHTA and CDR2 FQGTGA. This CDR3 is built from 13 residues. The CDR3 DNA is TGTGCCAGCAGCTTAGGTAGGCCGGATACGCAGTATTTT. Residues: CASSLGRPDTQYF.

Concerning this clone itself: The sample carries other DNA sequences with the same CDR3. The chain carries TRBV7-9 and TRBJ2-1, with TRBD2 identical over 15 bases. Germline trimming cut 5 bases from V and 6 bases from J; bases unmatched to any gene: 2. CDR3 size: 15 residues. The germline V gene has CDR1 SEHNR and CDR2 FQNEAQ (reference sequence). CDR3 nucleotides: TGTGCCAGCAGCCCGGGACTAGCGGGGGGCAATGAGCAGTTCTTC. It yields the protein CASSPGLAGGNEQFF.

This clone was observed many times. The J gene is TRBJ2-4, the V gene TRBV5-4; 12 bases agree with TRBD2. Per germline, CDR1 SGHNT and CDR2 YYREEE (reference sequence). The CDR3 sequence is 15 residues long. V gave up 4 bases and J gave up 6 bases; unmatched junction bases: 5. CDR3 sequence: CASSHQTSGRNIQYF. As DNA, the CDR3 is TGTGCCAGCAGCCACCAGACTAGCGGGAGAAACATTCAGTACTTC.

The genes are TRBV15 and TRBJ2-7, with no clear D. The length of the CDR3 is 13 residues. Germline CDR1 and CDR2: LNHNV and YYDKDF (reference sequence). The ends were cut back, 0 bases at V and 2 bases at J, with 5 bases in the middle. The CDR3 DNA follows: TGTGCCACCAGCAGAGAGGGAACCTACGAGCAGTACTTC. Its protein product is CATSREGTYEQYF.

There are a few counts of this clone. The gene calls are TRBV12-5 and TRBJ1-1; perhaps TRBD1 as D (5 bases). The germline gives CDR1 LGHNT, CDR2 FRNRAP. V dropped 7 bases and J dropped 0 bases, with 12 bases sitting between them. The CDR3 is made up of 14 amino acids. The CDR3 DNA is TGTGCTAGTGCCGCACAGGTTATGAACACTGAAGCTTTCTTT. This translates into CASAAQVMNTEAFF.

This clone was counted ten times or more. The chain joins TRBV2 to TRBJ2-6, with unresolved D. The length of the CDR3 is 15 residues. Germline V gene data show CDR1 as SNHLY and CDR2 as FYNNEI. With 6 bases removed from V and 3 bases from J, the gap between germline ends came to 12 bases. For the CDR3, the DNA is TGTGCCAGCAGCTACGGCCTAGGTGGGGCCAACGTCCTGACTTTC. Its translation: CASSYGLGGANVLTF.

The genes are TRBV29-1 and TRBJ2-2; D perhaps matches TRBD1 (6 bases). Germline V gene data show CDR1 as SQVTM and CDR2 as ANQGSEA. Trimming took off 2 bases at V and 3 bases at J, with 10 bases between the two ends. The CDR3 extends over 14 amino acids. Here the CDR3 DNA reads TGCAGCGTTGAACATAACAGGGACACCGGGGAGCTGTTTTTT. Translation: CSVEHNRDTGELFF.

This chain joins TRBV27 and TRBJ1-1; 8 bases are a match to TRBD1. Germline V lookup: CDR1 MNHEY, CDR2 SMNVEV (reference sequence). The CDR3 contains 16 residues. With 2 bases clipped from V and 3 bases from J, the junction kept 8 bases outside the gene matches. CDR3 in DNA: TGTGCCAGCAGTTTACCTCGCAGGGGGCGGGACACTGAAGCTTTCTTT. Protein: CASSLPRRGRDTEAFF.

This clone has just a few counts. The CDR3 nucleotides read TGTGCCAGCAGCTTAGAGCGATCCATTCAGTACTTC. Translating gives CASSLERSIQYF. The V gene is TRBV11-2, the J gene TRBJ2-4; D is undetermined. Germline V gene sequence: CDR1 SGHAT, CDR2 FQNNGV. The CDR3 totals 12 residues. V shed 0 bases and J shed 9 bases, with 6 bases lying between them.

The chain carries TRBV28 and TRBJ1-2, with a weak D call TRBD1 (6 bases). Per germline, CDR1 MDHEN and CDR2 SYDVKM. This CDR3 is 15 amino acids long. V was shortened by 2 bases and J by 7 bases, with 17 bases between the two germline ends. As DNA, the CDR3 is TGTGCCAGCAGTTTAGCCCCAGGGGCGGTTCGTGGCTACACCTTC. Translation gives CASSLAPGAVRGYTF.

The chain uses TRBV5-1 and TRBJ1-2; weak D call: TRBD1 (6 bases). Germline V gives CDR1 SGHRS, CDR2 YFSETQ. Trimming took off 4 bases at V and 6 bases at J, with 16 bases between the two ends. The CDR3 length is 14 residues. CDR3 region: CASSPGDIGHGYTF. The CDR3 DNA reads TGCGCCAGCAGCCCGGGGGACATTGGGCATGGCTACACCTTC.

This chain links TRBV11-2 with TRBJ2-7; D gene uncertain. Trimming pared 5 bases from V and 10 bases from J, leaving 12 bases between. This CDR3 is built from 11 residues. Germline V gene lookup returns CDR1 SGHAT and CDR2 FQNNGV. The CDR3 DNA is TGTGCCAGCAGCGACCCAGTACCCCAGTACTTC. This translates into CASSDPVPQYF.

This clone was found a few times. The chain couples TRBV9 to TRBJ2-2, with D perhaps being TRBD1 or TRBD2 (5 bases each). Germline V lookup: CDR1 SGDLS, CDR2 YYNGEE. The CDR3 runs to 15 residues. V was clipped by 4 bases and J by 6 bases, with 16 bases between them. The CDR3: CASSPEGRGPGELFF. The DNA for the CDR3 is TGTGCCAGCAGCCCCGAGGGTCGGGGCCCCGGGGAGCTGTTTTTT.

The chain has TRBV6-1 and TRBJ2-2; no clear D gene. Trimming cost V 5 bases and J 5 bases, with 12 bases left between them. Germline CDR1 MNHNS, CDR2 SASEGT. The CDR3 totals 14 residues. The CDR3 nucleotides read TGTGCCAGCAGTCCCGCAGGTTGGACCGGGGAGCTGTTTTTT. Its translation is CASSPAGWTGELFF.

The V and J genes are TRBV28 and TRBJ2-7, with 9 nucleotides matching TRBD1. There are 15 residues in the CDR3. V lost 5 bases and J lost 2; bases outside the gene matches: 7. Per germline, CDR1 MDHEN and CDR2 SYDVKM. CDR3 sequence: CASSMIGTGTYEQYF. Here the CDR3 DNA reads TGTGCCAGCAGTATGATAGGGACAGGGACCTACGAGCAGTACTTC.

A few counts support this clone. The chain links TRBV6-1 to TRBJ1-5; D is undetermined. The CDR3 has 14 residues. V dropped 3 bases and J dropped 4 bases, with 10 bases sitting between them. Germline-derived CDR1 and CDR2 are MNHNS and SASEGT. This chain's CDR3 is CASSESGTNQPQHF. The DNA of the CDR3 is TGTGCCAGCAGTGAGTCCGGCACTAATCAGCCCCAGCATTTT.

The CDR3 bases are TGCAGCGTTGGGGGACTGGGGGGCTACGAGCAGTACTTC. It yields the protein CSVGGLGGYEQYF. This sequence joins TRBV29-1 and TRBJ2-7; D possibly corresponds to TRBD2 (6 bases). CDR3 size: 13 residues. Trimming cost V 4 bases and J 3 bases, with 13 bases left between them. Germline loops: CDR1 SQVTM, CDR2 ANQGSEA.

CDR3 DNA: TGTGCCAGCAGTGGTAGCGGGAGGCACAATGAGCAGTTCTTC. This codes for CASSGSGRHNEQFF. The chain joins TRBV25-1 to TRBJ2-1; 10 bases fit TRBD2. Trimming at V came to 4 bases and at J to 5 bases, leaving 2 bases not matched to a gene. Germline CDR1 is MGHDK and CDR2 is SYGVNS. The CDR3 extends over 14 amino acids.

This chain uses TRBV11-2 with TRBJ1-4; D remains ambiguous. Looked up from germline, CDR1 is SGHAT and CDR2 is FQNNGV. The germline V and J ends were trimmed by 1 base and 12 bases, with 9 bases remaining between them. The CDR3 spans 12 residues. The CDR3 DNA reads as TGTGCCAGCAGCTTAGGTTCCGGACAACTGTTTTTT. It translates to CASSLGSGQLFF.

The chain uses TRBV27 and TRBJ2-1; 14 nucleotides line up with TRBD2. J lost 7 bases, V lost 7 bases, and 15 bases had no gene match. Per germline, CDR1 MNHEY and CDR2 SMNVEV (reference sequence). The CDR3 runs to 18 residues. The CDR3 bases are TGTGCCAGCAACCAGGGACTAGCGGGAGCCCCCCGATTAAATGAGCAGTTCTTC. It yields the protein CASNQGLAGAPRLNEQFF.

The chain couples TRBV10-2 to TRBJ2-1; possible D gene TRBD1, 6 bases. Germline CDR1 WSHSY, CDR2 SAAADI. The CDR3 covers 15 residues. Trimming removed 0 bases at V and 9 bases at J, with 15 bases between. As DNA, the CDR3 is TGCGCCAGCAGTGAGTCGATGTTTGGGGGCGGTGAGCAGTTCTTC. It translates to CASSESMFGGGEQFF.

This clone was seen only a few times. The chain links TRBV7-2 to TRBJ1-1; no clear D gene. Germline V gene lookup returns CDR1 SGHTA and CDR2 FQGNSA. Trimming removed 2 bases from V and 1 base from J, with 5 bases in between. This CDR3 has 13 amino acids. In DNA, the CDR3 is TGTGCCAGCAGCTTACTTCCGAACACTGAAGCTTTCTTT. As protein: CASSLLPNTEAFF.